This T cell receptor (beta chain) emerged from a study of regulatory T cells. The study's findings and limits: Treg repertoire restriction varied and was strongest in the two most severe patients. In CD3G deficiency, regulatory T cells had lower Shannon diversity than autologous conventional CD4+ and control regulatory cells. Regulatory T cells showed the strongest V-J pair restriction and V/J gene skewing among patient repertoires.

Patients aged 2 to 39 years had fewer naive T cells. CD4+ T cells were divided by sorting: CD25-high CD127-low Tregs, CD25-low CD127-high conventional cells. The primer mix had 52 TRBV and 13 TRBJ primers. Some clones are missing from TCRdb's copy, which holds only in-frame ones; the method was immunoSEQ multiplex PCR. The sample includes around 6,000 clones, 80% to 90% of them seen just once. A word on this clone: No antigen is known for it.

V was clipped by 3 bases and J by 6 bases, with 15 bases between them. Germline CDR1 is KGHSH and CDR2 is LQKENI. The CDR3 totals 15 residues. The chain recombines TRBV18 with TRBJ2-1; a possible D gene is TRBD2 (7 bases). The clonotype originates from a person aged 18-30 years with CD3G deficiency. The sequenced sample consisted of CD4+ Tregs sorted from blood. Written as DNA, the CDR3 is TGTGCCAGCTCACCTAGGGGGGGCGGACGCAATGAGCAGTTCTTC. This encodes CASSPRGGGRNEQFF.